The rows below give T cell receptor beta chains drawn from one sample of a study of cytomegalovirus exposure and HLA in healthy donors. Method: immunoSEQ multiplex PCR; TCRdb's copy keeps in-frame clones and lacks some. The sample carries 65,000 to 85,000 clones, 77% recorded once. The sample comprised PBMCs. The receptors stem from a man in his forties or fifties in good health and CMV-seropositive. Each CDR3 is given with its conserved first and last residue. A D gene is named only where the DNA matches it firmly. Where a row states a size, it is once, few, many or the class of an expanded clone; other rows omit it.

V gene	J gene	D gene	clone size	CDR3 DNA	CDR3 protein
TRBV13	TRBJ2-2	TRBD1	NA	TGTGCCAGCAGCCCCCCCGGGACAGGGGACACCGGGGAGCTGTTTTTT	CASSPPGTGDTGELFF
TRBV12-5	TRBJ2-7	NA	few	TGTGCTAGTGGTTCCTCTCCCGACAGGAAGAGGAGTCCCTTAAACTTC	CASGSSPDRKRSPLNF
TRBV10-3	TRBJ1-2	NA	NA	TGTGCCGCCGGACGGGGGGTGAACTATGGCTACACCTTC	CAAGRGVNYGYTF
TRBV7-3	TRBJ2-3	TRBD2	once	TGTGCCAGCAGCAAAAGGACTAGCGGGTTAGAAGATACGCAGTATTTT	CASSKRTSGLEDTQYF
TRBV4-1	TRBJ2-2	TRBD1	NA	TGCGCCAGCAGCCAAGCCAGGGGGTACACCGGGGAGCTGTTTTTT	CASSQARGYTGELFF
TRBV11-3	TRBJ2-6	NA	NA	TGTGCCAGCAGCCAGCGACAGGCGAGCTCTGGGGCCAACGTCCTGACTTTC	CASSQRQASSGANVLTF
TRBV2	TRBJ1-5	TRBD1	few	TGTGCCAACAGGGACGGACAGGGGAATCAGCCCCAGCATTTT	CANRDGQGNQPQHF
TRBV5-1	TRBJ1-1	NA	NA	TGCGCCAGCAGCGGCATGGAGGCCAGCACTGAAGCTTTCTTT	CASSGMEASTEAFF
TRBV11-3	TRBJ2-5	NA	NA	TGTGCCAGCAGCTTCCGCGGCGGGGAGACCCAGTACTTC	CASSFRGGETQYF
TRBV7-3	TRBJ2-1	TRBD2	few	TGTGCCAGCAGCGTCGGACTAGCGGGATTAGATGAGCAGTTCTTC	CASSVGLAGLDEQFF
TRBV6-1	TRBJ2-7	NA	NA	TGTGCCAGCAAATCCGGATTTGCGACTGACTACGAGCAGTACTTC	CASKSGFATDYEQYF
TRBV2	TRBJ1-1	TRBD1	NA	TGTGCCAGCAGCCAAACAGGGGACGCTTTCTTT	CASSQTGDAFF
TRBV10-3	TRBJ2-5	NA	few	TGTGCCATCAGTGAAAAGGGGATGGAGACCCAGTACTTC	CAISEKGMETQYF
TRBV2	TRBJ2-7	NA	NA	TGTGCCAGCAGTGTCGGGGGCGGGAGTGGTTCCTACGAGCAGTACTTC	CASSVGGGSGSYEQYF
TRBV10-3	TRBJ1-5	TRBD1	NA	TGTGCCATCAGTGAAGACCCCGGGACAGGGAACAATCAGCCCCAGCATTTT	CAISEDPGTGNNQPQHF
TRBV5-4	TRBJ2-7	TRBD2	few	TGTGCCAGCAGCACTAGCGGGGGTAGCTCCTACGAGCAGTACTTC	CASSTSGGSSYEQYF
TRBV7-2	TRBJ2-5	TRBD2	NA	TGTGCCAGCAGCTTAGCACTAGCGGGACGAGAGACCCAGTACTTC	CASSLALAGRETQYF
TRBV6-5	TRBJ2-1	TRBD2	NA	TGTGCCAGCAGCCGGGAGGGGCCCTACAATGAGCAGTTCTTC	CASSREGPYNEQFF
TRBV1	TRBJ2-7	NA	NA	TGCACCAGCAGCCCAACTTTTTCTAGCGGGAGGCGGAACGAGCAGTACTTC	CTSSPTFSSGRRNEQYF
TRBV4-3	TRBJ2-6	NA	NA	TGCGCCAGCAGCCAAGGGGTAAACTCTGGGGCCAACGGCCTGACTTTC	CASSQGVNSGANGLTF
TRBV5-6	TRBJ2-2	TRBD1	few	TGTGCCAGCAGCGAGGGACAGATGAACACCGGGGAGCTGTTTTTT	CASSEGQMNTGELFF
TRBV5-1	TRBJ1-1	NA	NA	TGCGCCAGCAGCCCGGACAGCGCGGACATGAACACTGAAGCTTTCTTT	CASSPDSADMNTEAFF
TRBV5-6	TRBJ2-3	NA	NA	TGTGCCAGCAGCCCTACCAGGGGCACAGATACGCAGTATTTT	CASSPTRGTDTQYF
TRBV5-8	TRBJ2-1	NA	NA	TGTGCCAGCAGAAACCTAGGGGGTGAGCAGTTCTTC	CASRNLGGEQFF
TRBV15	TRBJ2-5	NA	NA	TGTGCCACCAGAACACAAGAGACCCAGTACTTC	CATRTQETQYF
TRBV11-3	TRBJ2-1	NA	NA	TGTGCCAGCAGTCCATTTCACAATGAGCAGTTCTTC	CASSPFHNEQFF
TRBV5-1	TRBJ1-3	NA	NA	TGCGCCAGCAGCCCGAGCTCTGGAAACACCATATATTTT	CASSPSSGNTIYF
TRBV7-9	TRBJ2-4	NA	NA	TGTGCCAGCAGCCCAGCGCAGGGCTCGAACATTCAGTACTTC	CASSPAQGSNIQYF
TRBV18	TRBJ2-3	NA	NA	TGTGCCAGCTCACCACAGGCGGGCACAGATACGCAGTATTTT	CASSPQAGTDTQYF
TRBV7-9	TRBJ2-1	NA	few	TGTTCCAGCAGCTTAGACCCGGGAGTTTGGTACAATGAGCAGTTCTTC	CSSSLDPGVWYNEQFF
TRBV10-3	TRBJ2-6	TRBD2	NA	TGTGCCATCAGTGAGGACCCACAACTAGCGGGAGGGCCCTATGGGGCCAACGGCCTGACTTTC	CAISEDPQLAGGPYGANGLTF
TRBV19	TRBJ2-7	NA	NA	TGTGCCAGTAGTTACGGACAGTCTGACTCCTACGAGCAGTACTTC	CASSYGQSDSYEQYF
TRBV5-4	TRBJ2-7	TRBD1	NA	TGTGCCAGCCGCACTTCGGGACAGGGGATCTACGAGCAGTACTTC	CASRTSGQGIYEQYF
TRBV18	TRBJ1-1	TRBD1	NA	TGTGCCAGCTCGGGGGACAGGAACACTGAAGCTTTCTTT	CASSGDRNTEAFF
TRBV15	TRBJ2-7	NA	NA	TGTGCCACCAGCAGAGATGTAGCGCCAAAAGACGAGCAGTACTTC	CATSRDVAPKDEQYF
TRBV11-2	TRBJ2-2	TRBD2	NA	TGTGCCAGCAGCTTAGTAGCTAGCGGGAGTGGCGGGGAGCTGTTTTTT	CASSLVASGSGGELFF
TRBV4-1	TRBJ2-3	NA	NA	TGCGCCAGCAGTCCCCACGGATCGGGGGATACGCAGTATTTT	CASSPHGSGDTQYF
TRBV5-4	TRBJ2-7	TRBD2	NA	TGTGCCAGCAGCTTCGGGACTAGCGGGGATCTGAGCTCCTACGAGCAGTACTTC	CASSFGTSGDLSSYEQYF
TRBV6-1	TRBJ2-3	NA	NA	TGTGCCAGCAGTGATCCAGGGCCAGATACGCAGTATTTT	CASSDPGPDTQYF
TRBV5-1	TRBJ2-5	TRBD1	NA	TGCGCCAGCAGCCCCCGACAGGGGAAAGAGACCCAGTACTTC	CASSPRQGKETQYF
TRBV5-1	TRBJ2-4	TRBD2	NA	TGCGCCAGCAGCTTGGTCGGCGGGAGTAAAAACAGTCAGTACTTC	CASSLVGGSKNSQYF
TRBV27	TRBJ1-1	NA	NA	TGTGCCAGCAGCCAGCCAGGGTTAATCAACACTGAAGCTTTCTTT	CASSQPGLINTEAFF